This TCR beta chain was retrieved from a study of T cell responses to AZD1222 COVID-19 vaccine. Study-level background: Some second doses came at about 4 weeks and others at about 12 weeks; these were pooled.

There are a few counts of this clone. The antigen remains unidentified. The CDR3 is 15 amino acids. Trimming removed 0 bases from V and 8 bases from J, with 13 bases in between. Germline CDR1 SGHTA, CDR2 FQGNSA. Study-wide points: Spike-specific TCR breadth and depth were elevated following two AZD1222 doses.

Libraries were prepared by immunoSEQ multiplex PCR; TCRdb keeps only in-frame clonotypes and omits some of them. The sample has approximately 60,000 clones; around three quarters are singletons. This clonotype was sampled from an adult in good health. The chain combines TRBV7-2 with TRBJ1-4, with no clear D. The sequences come from peripheral blood, collected on day 0 of AZD1222 vaccination. The DNA of the CDR3 is TGTGCCAGCAGCTTAGCTCTCTCAGGAGAGGAAAAACTGTTTTTT. It codes for CASSLALSGEEKLFF.